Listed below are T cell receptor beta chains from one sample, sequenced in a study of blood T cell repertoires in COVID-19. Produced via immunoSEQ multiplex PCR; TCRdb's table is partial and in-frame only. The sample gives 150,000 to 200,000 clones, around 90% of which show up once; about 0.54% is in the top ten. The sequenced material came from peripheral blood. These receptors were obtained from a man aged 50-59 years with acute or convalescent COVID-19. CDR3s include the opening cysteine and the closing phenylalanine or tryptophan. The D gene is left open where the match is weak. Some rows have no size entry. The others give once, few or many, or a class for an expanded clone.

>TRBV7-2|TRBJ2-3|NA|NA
TGTGCCAGCACCCAGACGGGGGGCGCAGATACGCAGTATTTT
CASTQTGGADTQYF
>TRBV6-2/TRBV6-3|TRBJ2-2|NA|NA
TGTGCCAGCAGTAACCCTACTACTAGCCGCCGGAGGGACGGGGAGCTGTTTTTT
CASSNPTTSRRRDGELFF
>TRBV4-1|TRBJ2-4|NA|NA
TGCGCCAGCAGCCAAGCCCGGGGGACCGACGGGAACATTCAGTACTTC
CASSQARGTDGNIQYF
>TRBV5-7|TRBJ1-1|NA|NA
TGTGCCAGCAGCCCACGCCGGTATTTCACTGAAGCTTTCTTT
CASSPRRYFTEAFF
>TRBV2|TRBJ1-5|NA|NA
TGTGCCAGCAGCATGATACGACAGGGCAATCAGCCCCAGCATTTT
CASSMIRQGNQPQHF
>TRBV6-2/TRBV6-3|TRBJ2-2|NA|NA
TGTGCCAGCAGTTACTCGCGGTCCACCGGGGAGCTGTTTTTT
CASSYSRSTGELFF
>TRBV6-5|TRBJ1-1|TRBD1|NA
TGTGCCAGCAGTTACCGCCGGACAGGGGGGAACACTGAAGCTTTCTTT
CASSYRRTGGNTEAFF
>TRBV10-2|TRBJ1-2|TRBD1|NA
TGCGCCAGCAGTGAGGGGACAGCCTATGGCTACACCTTC
CASSEGTAYGYTF
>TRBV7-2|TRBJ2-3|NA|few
TGTGCCAGCAGCTTGTCTAGTAGCACAGATACGCAGTATTTT
CASSLSSSTDTQYF
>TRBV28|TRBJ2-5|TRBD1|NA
TGTGCCAGCAGAGGGACAGGGATTGAGACCCAGTACTTC
CASRGTGIETQYF
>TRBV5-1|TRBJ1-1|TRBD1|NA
TGCGCCAGCAGCTTGGATTCCGGGACAGGTAGGGCGGGAGCTTTCTTT
CASSLDSGTGRAGAFF
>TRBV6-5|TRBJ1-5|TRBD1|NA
TGTGCCAGCAGCCGACAGGGCCTCAATCAGCCCCAGCATTTT
CASSRQGLNQPQHF
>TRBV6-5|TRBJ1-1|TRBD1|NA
TGTGCCAGCAGCCGCCAGGGGGTTGAAGCTTTCTTT
CASSRQGVEAFF
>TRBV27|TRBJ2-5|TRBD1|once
TGTGCCAGCAGTTTATGGGGACAGGGGCTCCAAGAGACCCAGTACTTC
CASSLWGQGLQETQYF
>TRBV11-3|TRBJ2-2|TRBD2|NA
TGTGCCAGCAGCTCTAGCGGGGGGGCGACCGGGGAGCTGTTTTTT
CASSSSGGATGELFF
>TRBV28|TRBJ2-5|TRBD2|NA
TGTGCCAGCAGTTTTGGTGTGACCTTATCACGCCCCTGGGACGGGAGGGCCGATGAGACCCAGTACTTC
CASSFGVTLSRPWDGRADETQYF
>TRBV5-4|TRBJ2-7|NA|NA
TGTGCCAGCAGCTTGTCGGGTCTGAGCTCCTACGAGCAGTACTTC
CASSLSGLSSYEQYF
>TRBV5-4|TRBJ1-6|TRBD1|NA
TGTGCCAGCAGCTTAGGAGCTAACAGGGGATCGAATTCACCCCTCCACTTT
CASSLGANRGSNSPLHF
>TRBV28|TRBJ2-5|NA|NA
TGTGCCAGCAACCCTTCGGGTTTCGGAGAGACCCAGTACTTC
CASNPSGFGETQYF
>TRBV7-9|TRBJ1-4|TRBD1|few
TGTGCCAGCAGGGGACAGGGGGATGAAAAACTGTTTTTT
CASRGQGDEKLFF
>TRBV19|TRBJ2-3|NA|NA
TGTGCCAGTAGAGGGGCTAGCACAGATACGCAGTATTTT
CASRGASTDTQYF
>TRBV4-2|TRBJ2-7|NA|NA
TGTGCCAGCAGCCAAGGAGATACCTACGAGCAGTACTTC
CASSQGDTYEQYF
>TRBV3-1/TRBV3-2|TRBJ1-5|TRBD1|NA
TGTGCCAGCAGCCCCTCGGACAGGGCGGGAAATCAGCCCCAGCATTTT
CASSPSDRAGNQPQHF
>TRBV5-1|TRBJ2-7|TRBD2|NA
TGCGCCAGCAGCTTGGAGGGAGCGGGAGGGCACTACGAGCAGTACTTC
CASSLEGAGGHYEQYF
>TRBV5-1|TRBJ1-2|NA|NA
TGCGCCAGCAGCTTACGGGGGACTCAGTATGGCTACACCTTC
CASSLRGTQYGYTF
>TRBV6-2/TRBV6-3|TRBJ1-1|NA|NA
TGTGCCAGCAGTTACGGGGACAACTTACGGGCTTTCTTT
CASSYGDNLRAFF
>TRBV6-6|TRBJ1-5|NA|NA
TGTGCCAGCAGTTCTTTATCAGGGGTGGGTCAGCCCCAGCATTTT
CASSSLSGVGQPQHF
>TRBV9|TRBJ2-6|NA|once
TGTGCCAGCAGCGTTGGGCTAGCCGCGATCCTCTCTGGGGCCAACGTCCTGACTTTC
CASSVGLAAILSGANVLTF
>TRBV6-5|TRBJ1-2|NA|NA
TGTGCCAGCAGTTACGACACGAACTATGGCTACACCTTC
CASSYDTNYGYTF
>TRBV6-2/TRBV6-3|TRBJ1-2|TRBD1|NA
TGTGCCAGCAGTTACGGTTCAGGGGGCTATGGCTACACCTTC
CASSYGSGGYGYTF
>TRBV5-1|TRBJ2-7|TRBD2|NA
TGCGCCAGCAGCCCGGCGGGGGTTTCTCGCGAGCAGTACTTC
CASSPAGVSREQYF
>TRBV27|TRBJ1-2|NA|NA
TGTGCCAGCAGTTTATTGCAGGGTTTGGGCTACACCTTC
CASSLLQGLGYTF
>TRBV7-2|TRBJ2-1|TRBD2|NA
TGTGCCAGCAGCCGGAGCGGGAGGGCCGCTGTTGAGCAGTTCTTC
CASSRSGRAAVEQFF
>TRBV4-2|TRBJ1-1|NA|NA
TGTGCCAGCAGCCAGGGGGGAAGGATGAACACTGAAGCTTTCTTT
CASSQGGRMNTEAFF
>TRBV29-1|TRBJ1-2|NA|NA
TGCAGCGTTGCCAGGGCTAACTATGGCTACACCTTC
CSVARANYGYTF
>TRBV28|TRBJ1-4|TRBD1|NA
TGTGCCACCTCGGACAGGGGTAATGAAAAACTGTTTTTT
CATSDRGNEKLFF
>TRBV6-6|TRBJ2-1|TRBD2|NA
TGTGCCAGCAGTCAACGACTAGCGGGGGGTAATGAGCAGTTCTTC
CASSQRLAGGNEQFF
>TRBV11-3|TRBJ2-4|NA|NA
TGTGCCAGCAGCCCCGGAGGGGCCAAAAACATTCAGTACTTC
CASSPGGAKNIQYF
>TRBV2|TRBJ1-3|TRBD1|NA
TGTGCCAGCAATTCCGGGACAGATGGAAACACCATATATTTT
CASNSGTDGNTIYF
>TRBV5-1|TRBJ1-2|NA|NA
TGCGCCAGCAGCTTGGACGGCTATGGCTACACCTTC
CASSLDGYGYTF
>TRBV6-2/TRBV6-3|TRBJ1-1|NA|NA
TGTGCCAGCAGTTACTCTCCCCAAGACATGATGAACACTGAAGCTTTCTTT
CASSYSPQDMMNTEAFF
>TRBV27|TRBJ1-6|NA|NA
TGTGCCAGCAGTTTGACTTTCACTGGGAATTCACCCCTCCACTTT
CASSLTFTGNSPLHF
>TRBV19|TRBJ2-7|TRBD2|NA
TGTGCCAGTAGTACCGGACTAGCGGGGGTCCAGTACTTC
CASSTGLAGVQYF
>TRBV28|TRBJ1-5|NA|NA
TGTGCCAGCAGTCCCGTTTCCGCGGGCAGCAATCAGCCCCAGCATTTT
CASSPVSAGSNQPQHF
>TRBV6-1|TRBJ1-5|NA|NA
TGTGCCAGCAGTGAGCAGGGATTCAATCAGCCCCAGCATTTT
CASSEQGFNQPQHF
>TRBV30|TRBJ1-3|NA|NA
TGTGCCTCCAGGGTTGGTGGAAACACCATATATTTT
CASRVGGNTIYF
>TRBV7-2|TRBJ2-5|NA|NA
TGTGCCAGCTCCAGGCGGCGGGCTCAAGAGACCCAGTACTTC
CASSRRRAQETQYF
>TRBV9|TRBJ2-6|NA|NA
TGTGCCAGCAGCGTAGTCGGCAGGTCCTTCTCTGGGGCCAACGTCCTGACTTTC
CASSVVGRSFSGANVLTF
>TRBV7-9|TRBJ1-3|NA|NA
TGTGCCAGCAGGAATGAGGGAGGAAACACCATATATTTT
CASRNEGGNTIYF
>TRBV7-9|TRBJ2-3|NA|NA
TGTGCCAGCAGCTTGAGTACCATCAGCACAGATACGCAGTATTTT
CASSLSTISTDTQYF
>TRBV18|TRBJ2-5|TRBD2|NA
TGTGCCAGCTCACCCCGACTAGCTGAAGAGACCCAGTACTTC
CASSPRLAEETQYF
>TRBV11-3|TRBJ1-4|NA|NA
TGTGCCAGCAGTTGCTTGAGGCAAGCAACTAATGAAAAACTGTTTTTT
CASSCLRQATNEKLFF
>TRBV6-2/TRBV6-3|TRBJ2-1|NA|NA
TGTGCCAGCAGCTCGACAGGTCATGAGCAGTTCTTC
CASSSTGHEQFF
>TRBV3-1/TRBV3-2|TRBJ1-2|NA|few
TGTGCCAGCAGCCAAGGCCCCTCAGCTAACTATGGCTACACCTTC
CASSQGPSANYGYTF
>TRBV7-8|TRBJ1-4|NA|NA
TGTGCCAGCAGCTTAGGAGGGCAACCCGAAAAACTGTTTTTT
CASSLGGQPEKLFF
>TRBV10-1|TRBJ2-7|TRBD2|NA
TGCGCCAGCAGTGAGTCCCAGCGGGAGGTCCCAAGCTCCTACGAGCAGTACTTC
CASSESQREVPSSYEQYF
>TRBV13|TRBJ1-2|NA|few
TGTGCCAGCAGCTTAGCGTCAGGATATGGCTACACCTTC
CASSLASGYGYTF
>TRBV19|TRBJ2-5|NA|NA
TGTGCCAGTAGTATAGAGGAGCAAGAGACCCAGTACTTC
CASSIEEQETQYF
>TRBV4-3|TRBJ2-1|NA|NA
TGCGCCAGCAGCCAAGAGGCGGCAGCCGAGCAGTTCTTC
CASSQEAAAEQFF